This T cell receptor beta chain is drawn from a study of blood T cell repertoires in COVID-19. Only in-frame clones appear in the TCRdb table, and some are missing; sequencing was by immunoSEQ multiplex PCR. Of around 130,000 clones in the sample, 85% to 90% were seen once. Germline-derived CDR1 and CDR2 are LGHDT and YNNKEL (reference sequence). CDR3 length: 13 residues. V lost 1 base and J 8 bases, leaving 11 bases between the germline ends. The chain joins TRBV3-1 (or the pseudogene TRBV3-2) to TRBJ1-2; a possible D gene is TRBD1 (5 bases). The sequencing input was peripheral blood. This clonotype was obtained from a man between 65 and 85 years old with active or convalescent COVID-19. For the CDR3, the DNA is TGTGCCAGCAGCCAAGGGGGGACTCGGGGCTACACCTTC. It specifies CASSQGGTRGYTF.